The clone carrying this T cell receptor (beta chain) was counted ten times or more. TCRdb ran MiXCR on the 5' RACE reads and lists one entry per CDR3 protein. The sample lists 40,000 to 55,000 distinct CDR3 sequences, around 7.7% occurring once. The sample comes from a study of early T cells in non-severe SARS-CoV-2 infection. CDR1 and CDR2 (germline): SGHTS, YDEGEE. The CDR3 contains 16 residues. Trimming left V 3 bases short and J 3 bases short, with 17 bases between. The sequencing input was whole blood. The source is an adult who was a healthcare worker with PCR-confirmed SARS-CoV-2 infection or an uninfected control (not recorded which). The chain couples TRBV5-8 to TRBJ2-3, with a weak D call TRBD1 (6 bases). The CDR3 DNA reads TGTGCCAGCAGCTGGGGCAGCACTAGGGGGACAGATACGCAGTATTTT. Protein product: CASSWGSTRGTDTQYF.